The present T cell receptor beta chain was sequenced within a study of blood T cell repertoires in COVID-19. The overall study: T cells, B-cell-depleted T cells, or PBMCs supplied cDNA or gDNA.

Some clones are missing from TCRdb's copy, which holds only in-frame ones; the method was immunoSEQ multiplex PCR. The table has about 400,000 clones, 87% seen once. Recruitment covered roughly 22 US areas and drew participants whose ages spanned about 18 to 89 years. Cohort 3 donors counted as recovered after two negative PCRs, clearance, or resolved symptoms. As regards this clone: The sample has other DNA sequences that encode this CDR3 too.

V lost 3 bases and J 1 base, leaving 3 bases between the germline ends. The CDR3 consists of 11 residues. Germline-derived CDR1 and CDR2 are DFQATT and SNEGSKA (reference sequence). This TCR derives from a woman aged 25-40 years who had recovered from COVID-19. The chain employs TRBV20-1 and TRBJ1-1, with D unclear. Source material: PBMCs or T cells enriched from blood (not recorded which). The CDR3 loop reads CSARRNTEAFF. DNA of the CDR3: TGCAGTGCTAGGAGGAACACTGAAGCTTTCTTT.